This TCR beta chain is drawn from a study of T cell clones after liver transplantation (dated 2019 in TCRdb). Concerning the study at large: ITN030ST, the source of the samples, was a randomized trial that attempted immunosuppression withdrawal within 2 years of liver transplantation. Donor-reactive T cell clones were identified using TCRbeta sequencing after a pre-transplant mixed lymphocyte reaction and were then followed in post-transplant blood. As an antigen-independent comparator for donor-reactive sequences, third party-reactive TCRbeta sequences were also identified from pre-transplant MLRs. Three of the eight recipients were HCV-positive; the others were transplanted for non-autoimmune, non-viral indications. The subjects received no induction therapy and were kept on standard immunosuppression until randomization at 12-24 months post-transplant. To count as tolerant, a recipient had to stay completely off immunosuppression for at least one year without liver enzymes climbing beyond twice the upper limit of normal. Blood samples were collected pre-transplant, then pre-randomization ahead of withdrawal, and finally post-randomization once withdrawal had either been completed or failed. The study cohort included 8 liver transplant recipients, of whom 3 were classified as tolerant and 5 as non-tolerant. Points the paper makes about the study in general: In most of the 8 subjects, circulating donor-reactive CD4 TCRbeta sequences decreased significantly after transplant, regardless of tolerance or HCV status. Because no allograft tissue specimens were available, donor-reactive T cells may have migrated into the graft instead of being deleted. When repertoire turnover was accounted for, significantly reduced detection of donor-reactive sequences was found in 7 of 8 subjects for CD4 and in 8 of 8 subjects for CD8. Because of small, heterogeneous patient numbers and non-standardized post-transplant time points, the conclusions were only preliminary. Low numbers of available donor cells limited the measurable donor-reactive repertoire in a couple of subjects. The decline in donor-reactive sequences exceeded the decline in third party-reactive sequences, suggesting partial antigen-specific deletion that was unrelated to withdrawal success.

This clone has a single count. This receptor's antigen is unknown. The sample holds no much larger clone one base away, and base qualities are not on file. Frozen genomic DNA underwent high-throughput TCRbeta CDR3 sequencing by immunoSEQ, including PCR amplification, mapping, bias correction and internal controls. The authors' analysis ran thus. Only productive rearrangements were retained, and each unique TCRbeta sequence was defined by its CDR3 nucleotide sequence together with its V and J gene. Donor-reactive sequences required at least 5-fold expansion in CFSE-low cells versus unstimulated pre-transplant cells and at least 0.01% frequency. Minimum frequency thresholds were set for each subject on the basis of the unstimulated sample with the lowest template count, so that a detection power of at least 90% was ensured. Jensen-Shannon divergence between the top 1000 TCRbeta sequences post- versus pre-transplant served as the measure of repertoire turnover. Two-sided Fisher's exact tests were used to test for changes in how often donor-reactive sequences were detected. In its TCRdb copy, this immuneACCESS table keeps in-frame sequences only and misses some clones. Where compared with another copy, unresolved V genes explain less than half of these, and the others have no known cause. The DNA was the basis for D and trimming; V, J and clone size are from that table. This sample holds more than 95,000 clones; approximately 90% were observed only once. The ten largest account for 0.83% of the sample.

Unstimulated PBMCs, after thawing, were stained for CD3, CD4 and CD8 and then FACS-sorted into CD3+CD4+ and CD3+CD8+ populations. Each of the 8 studied subjects was randomized to immunosuppression withdrawal. Genomic DNA was isolated with the Qiagen DNeasy Blood and Tissue Kit. CDR1 is given as SGHTA and CDR2 as FQGNSA, both from the germline V gene. The CDR3 numbers 16 residues from cysteine through phenylalanine. The read is trimmed to its CDR3 DNA, 48 bases read in frame from base 1. Trimming accounts for 2 bases at V and 2 bases at J, while the number of junction bases matched to no gene is 8. The sequence derives from a human patient who received a liver transplant. In patients who had a transplant, some T cells may come from the graft donor. The V and J segments used are TRBV7-2 and TRBJ2-5; 7 bases in the junction line up with TRBD2. The sequences come from CD4+ T cells from blood, collected 12 months after liver transplant. The CDR3 region has the sequence CASSLTASGTQETQYF. The bases read TGTGCCAGCAGCTTAACGGCTAGCGGCACTCAAGAGACCCAGTACTTC.